Sequencing of this TCR beta chain was carried out in a study of cytomegalovirus exposure and HLA in healthy donors (dated by TCRdb to the late 2010s). Turning to the overall study: An earlier analysis of 587 of the donors reported over 250 Gb of sequence data and 117 million unique TCR beta sequences obtained from some 170 million T cells. Roughly 300 gigabases of sequencing data and approximately 85 million unique TCR sequences were included in an early release covering over 600 HLA-typed donors. Of the roughly 400 genotyped donors, less than 90% were placed in the genetic ancestry cluster associated with self-reported Caucasian donors. The study aimed to test whether signatures of past pathogen exposure could be identified by cataloging public T cell receptors. Using immunosequencing, the study profiled T cell repertoires from around 670 subjects and related those repertoires to cytomegalovirus serostatus. Along with the roughly 700-subject first cohort, a separate validation cohort of over a hundred different subjects was used. To predict cytomegalovirus infection status, the study brought together high-throughput TCR immunosequencing, statistical association of individual TCRs with disease status, and machine learning. A later analysis re-analyzed previously published TCR beta repertoires from several hundred donors and added high-resolution HLA genotyping to study TCR occurrence patterns. The later analysis used no new phenotypic data to find candidate immune exposures, relying instead on TCR beta sequences and their occurrence across donors. An earlier analysis of approximately 500 of the donors applied high-throughput TCR beta sequencing to assess whether each TCR beta V gene segment acted as functional or pseudogenic. Alongside the repertoire data, information on donor age, sex, ethnicity and CMV serostatus was compiled. Genome-wide SNP genotypes for about 65% of the roughly 700 donors were used in a later genetic analysis, which treated that subset as a discovery cohort. All discovery cohort repertoires had been generated on a single sequencing platform. HLA typing included class I and class II loci at four-digit resolution. The number of typed donors differed by locus: about 620-640 for A, B, C, DRB1 and DQB1; approximately 520 for DQA1; 606 for DPA1; and roughly 490 for DPB1. Roughly 5 DR-DQ haplotypes were handled as single units for association and clustering because linkage in the cohort was strong. Among 300 to 500 genotyped donors of the cohort, an average of around 240,000 unique TCR beta nucleotide sequences was sequenced per donor, of which approximately 19% were non-productive.

The study at large found these results: The earlier analysis of some 560 of the donors excluded some 15 rarely observed V segments, including chromosome 9 orphons, because counts were too low. The study gave a list of some 150 TCR beta chains associated with cytomegalovirus. The sequencing pipeline was judged likely to have produced a cluster of highly shared sequence variants as a technical artifact. The cohort was sequenced for TCR beta chains only, and without alpha or paired-chain data the features that could be detected were limited. Most CMV-associated TCR beta chains appeared to be HLA-restricted in a later analysis, and the HLA associations seemed to be driven largely by CMV exposure. Strong co-occurrence of HLA alleles, especially DR and DQ, made assigning TCR associations to individual alleles difficult. Three of the identified cytomegalovirus-associated TCR beta chains were confirmed in vitro to be specific for cytomegalovirus antigens. An earlier analysis of around 540 of the donors showed that most TCR beta V segments appeared in productive rearrangements either about 87% or about 30% of the time, which broadly matched IMGT annotations. In a later analysis, several top co-occurrence clusters were reported to appear linked to parvovirus B19, influenza, CMV and Epstein-Barr virus. Roughly uniform sequencing depth across donors was assumed in presence/absence analyses, although this assumption may not hold. A later analysis associated 16,951 TCR beta sequences with specific HLA alleles at a false discovery rate of 0.05. According to a later genetic analysis, donors in an Asian-associated ancestry cluster had fewer N-insertions in productive TCRs than the approximately 670-donor mean. The 87-base-pair reads could not distinguish some IMGT-functional V segments, including TRBV6-2 and TRBV6-3, so those segments were excluded. A further reported finding was that TCR beta sequences accurately predicted the HLA-A and HLA-B alleles for most subjects in the first cohort. While some public TCRs were present in many individuals, most TCR sequences turned up only very rarely across donors. The authors suggested that the approach could potentially be generalized to other disease states and immunological phenotypes. A later genetic analysis associated a missense DCLRE1C variant with V-gene and J-gene trimming of TCR beta chains, and an independent cohort replicated the association. The classifier was reported to diagnose cytomegalovirus status with high specificity and sensitivity in both the original cohort and the validation cohort. Correlated functional status among segregating V segments might reflect linkage disequilibrium, but an unknown experimental factor could not be ruled out. In a later analysis, TCR association rates were found to vary across HLA loci, with the most associated TCRs seen for DRB1 alleles and the fewest for HLA-C alleles. Because some donors lacked HLA typing at each locus, the association tests relied only on the typed subset. Immune exposure information for the cohort was limited to CMV serostatus. In a later analysis, HLA-associated TCR beta chains were found to be more clonally expanded and to have lower generation probabilities than equally common non-associated chains.

Libraries were prepared through the immunoSEQ multiplex PCR assay. The multiplex PCR relied on a mix of 60 forward primers for TCR Vbeta segments and 13 reverse primers for TCR Jbeta segments. The CDR3 region of rearranged TCR beta genes was amplified from genomic DNA by a multiplex PCR assay. The amplified TCR beta libraries were sequenced on the Illumina HiSeq System as 87-base-pair reads. The study's own analysis went as follows. A later analysis counted about 80 million unique TCR beta chains across the 666 repertoires, and 9 million to 14 million of these chains were shared by at least two donors. A nearest-neighbor algorithm error-corrected the raw reads and collapsed the reads into unique sequences, merging closely related sequences to remove PCR and sequencing errors. Alignment of CDR3 sequences to IMGT reference sequences was used to assign V, D and J gene segments. For a sequence to be retained, at least a six-nucleotide match to both a V gene segment and a J gene segment was required. Rearrangements were called productive when the CDR3 lacked stop codons and stayed in frame with V and J; all others were non-productive. CDR3 was defined according to IMGT convention as the region running from the second conserved V-encoded cysteine to the conserved J-encoded phenylalanine. Sequences without an unambiguous match to a single V gene segment were excluded from the earlier analysis of approximately 560 of the donors. An earlier analysis of 587 of the donors classified V segments as functional when productive rearrangements were above 56.7% and as segregating when the standard deviation between donors was above 5%. A statistical classification framework was built for diagnosing cytomegalovirus status from the catalog of TCR beta chain sequences. In a later analysis, V and J genes were assigned by comparing TCR nucleotide sequences against IMGT/GENE-DB human TR gene sequences. In a later analysis, CDR3 sequences and most-parsimonious VDJ recombination scenarios were assigned using the TCRdist pipeline. In a later analysis, every TCR beta chain was defined by the combination of its CDR3 amino acid sequence and its V-gene family, and reads without a unique V-gene family were dropped. A later analysis removed 592 highly shared, low-generation-probability nucleotide sequences to deal with suspected cross-contamination and a sequencing artifact. A later analysis calculated a clonal expansion index for each public chain from normalized within-repertoire ranks of inferred template counts. In a later analysis, generation probabilities were computed using a VDJ recombination model fitted to out-of-frame rearrangements, and the results were checked against IGoR. Hypergeometric tests were used in a later analysis to score TCR-TCR, TCR-HLA and TCR-CMV co-occurrence, with a repertoire-size bias correction applied to the TCR pairs. A later analysis estimated false discovery rates by permuting HLA or CMV assignments 20 times. A later analysis grouped co-occurring TCRs with DBSCAN, adding TCRdist sequence similarity when clustering within HLA-allele-positive subsets. Repertoires with fewer than 30,000 or more than 120,000 public chains, plus five repertoires with anomalous nucleotide sharing, were excluded from co-occurrence clustering. In TCRdb, the immuneACCESS table is reduced to in-frame sequences with V and J assigned. These tables do not hold every clone; where another copy was compared, an unresolved V gene accounts for under half, and the others remain unexplained. That table gives V, J and clone size, and the DNA gave D and trimming. The table for this sample lists more than 110,000 clones; around 76% of them were counted only once. The leading ten clones occupy approximately 4% of the sample.

Its CDR3 holds 18 amino acids, cysteine through phenylalanine. Here the CDR3 DNA is all that survives: 54 bases in frame from base 1. Taken from the germline V gene, the CDR1 and CDR2 loops are SGHRS and YFSETQ. Relative to germline, V is 8 bases shorter and J is 5 bases shorter, with 30 bases between their ends. In total, 500 to 700 healthy bone marrow donors made up the cohort. At the time of sampling, every cohort member was nominally healthy, though immune exposures that went unrecorded were likely present. The donor tested CMV seronegative and was one of the 352 seronegative cohort members. Each donor provided a peripheral blood sample, and peripheral blood mononuclear cells were used for TCR beta sequencing. The Qiagen DNeasy Blood Extraction Kit was used to extract genomic DNA from the blood cell samples. This clone occurred a few times. The antigen this receptor binds is unknown. No quality values exist for individual bases; no much larger clone is one base distant.

The TCR comes from a man aged 18-30 years in good health and CMV-seronegative. Sequencing used PBMCs. This sequence uses TRBV5-1 and TRBJ2-3, with TRBD1 tentatively as D gene (7 bases match). The nucleotide sequence is given as TGCGCCAGTCTTCAATTCCCCCAGGGGGACTCCTTCCTAGATACGCAGTATTTT. It codes for CASLQFPQGDSFLDTQYF. Reference TRBV5-1 and TRBJ2-3 proteins supply the regions before and after the CDR3; the full variable domain is: KAGVTQTPRYLIKTRGQQVTLSCSPISGHRSVSWYQQTPGQGLQFLFEYFSETQRNKGNFPGRFSGRQFSNSRSEMNVSTLELGDSALYLCASLQFPQGDSFLDTQYFGPGTRLTVL.